This TCR beta chain stems from a study of blood T cell repertoires in COVID-19. The repertoire was sequenced with immunoSEQ multiplex PCR; TCRdb's copy has only in-frame clones and lacks some. The sample includes tens of thousands of clones, about 74% of them seen just once. This receptor was identified in a human donor in a cohort sampled during active COVID-19. Sequencing input: peripheral blood.

The CDR3 spells CASSSSGFDTGELFF. CDR3 bases: TGTGCCAGCAGCTCCTCAGGGTTCGACACCGGGGAGCTGTTTTTT. This sequence joins TRBV7-2 and TRBJ2-2, with D possibly being TRBD1 (5 bases). V lost 4 bases, J lost 3 bases, and 12 bases lay in between. Germline V gene lookup returns CDR1 SGHTA and CDR2 FQGNSA. The CDR3 length is 15 residues.